This is a list of T cell receptor beta chains from one sample in a study of OX40 agonist ivuxolimab in advanced cancers. Generated by immunoSEQ multiplex PCR, the TCRdb table keeps only in-frame clones and is missing some. The table lists roughly 100,000 clones, around 85% of them singletons. Sequencing was performed on CD4+ or CD8+ T cells sorted from blood, taken in a trial of the OX40 agonist ivuxolimab. All receptors come from an adult with an advanced solid tumor such as melanoma, head and neck, liver or kidney cancer. Both conserved end residues are part of each CDR3. D genes are given only for firm matches. Rows may omit the clone size; those that give it use once, few, many or a size class.

V gene	J gene	clone size	D gene	CDR3 DNA	CDR3 protein
TRBV5-8	TRBJ1-5	NA	TRBD1	TGTGCCAGCCTAAGGGGGCCCAATCAGCCCCAGCATTTT	CASLRGPNQPQHF
TRBV30	TRBJ1-4	NA	NA	TGTGCCTGCCAAAGGGGTGGGGTCAATGAAAAACTGTTTTTT	CACQRGGVNEKLFF
TRBV14	TRBJ2-3	NA	TRBD2	TGTGCCAGCAGCCTCCTACTAGCGGGAGGGACAGATACGCAGTATTTT	CASSLLLAGGTDTQYF
TRBV9	TRBJ2-1	NA	TRBD2	TGTGCCAGCAGCGTAAGCGGGAGTTCCTACAATGAGCAGTTCTTC	CASSVSGSSYNEQFF
TRBV5-1	TRBJ1-2	NA	NA	TGCGCCAGCAGCCCCAGGCCCCGTTCTAACTATGGCTACACCTTC	CASSPRPRSNYGYTF
TRBV2	TRBJ2-2	NA	NA	TGTGCCAGCACCCGGGACTCCACCACGGCGAACACCGGGGAGCTGTTTTTT	CASTRDSTTANTGELFF
TRBV5-5	TRBJ1-1	NA	TRBD1	TGTGCCAGCAGCTTGAGGGACAGGGGGCGCAGGGGGACTGAAGCTTTCTTT	CASSLRDRGRRGTEAFF
TRBV7-2	TRBJ2-5	NA	TRBD2	TGTGCCAGCAGCTCATTACGGCGGGAGGTAATTGGGACCCAGTACTTC	CASSSLRREVIGTQYF
TRBV10-3	TRBJ2-1	NA	TRBD1	TGTGCCATCAGTGAAGGGGGCGAGCAGTTCTTC	CAISEGGEQFF
TRBV28	TRBJ2-1	NA	NA	TGTGCCAGCAAACGTGCTATATACAATGAGCAGTTCTTC	CASKRAIYNEQFF
TRBV7-6	TRBJ2-1	NA	NA	TGTGCCAGCAGCTTAGCGGCGGTGAAGGTGAATGAGCAGTTCTTC	CASSLAAVKVNEQFF
TRBV11-3	TRBJ2-5	NA	NA	TGTGCCAGCAGCTTTAGGTCAGGGACCCAGTACTTC	CASSFRSGTQYF
TRBV6-6	TRBJ1-1	NA	TRBD1	TGTGCCAGCACCGACTCGTGGCCAGGGGGCACTGAAGCTTTCTTT	CASTDSWPGGTEAFF
TRBV7-3	TRBJ2-5	NA	NA	TGTGCCAGCAGCCCTGACTCAGCAAGAGACCAGTACTTC	CASSPDSARDQYF
TRBV4-3	TRBJ1-4	NA	NA	TGCGCCAGCAGCAAAAACCCAGGGATTCTTAATGAAAAACTGTTTTTT	CASSKNPGILNEKLFF
TRBV25-1	TRBJ1-1	NA	NA	TGTGCCAGCAGTGAACTGCACCTGAACACTGAAGCTTTCTTT	CASSELHLNTEAFF
TRBV2	TRBJ2-1	NA	TRBD1	TGTGCCAGCAGGCTCGACAGGGAGAATGAGCAGTTCTTC	CASRLDRENEQFF
TRBV28	TRBJ2-7	NA	NA	TGTGCCAGCAGCACCATAGGGGGGGGCGGCGACGAGCAGTACTTC	CASSTIGGGGDEQYF
TRBV5-4	TRBJ2-3	NA	TRBD1	TGTGCCGGTGCTCAGGGGGCTGAGACAGATACGCAGTATTTT	CAGAQGAETDTQYF
TRBV28	TRBJ2-3	NA	TRBD2	TGTGCCAGCAGTTTCCCCCCAGAGCGGGAGAGGGAAAACACAGATACGCAGTATTTT	CASSFPPERERENTDTQYF
TRBV7-2	TRBJ2-6	NA	NA	TGTGCCAGCAGCTTAGGTGGGGAGGCCAACGTCCTGACTTTC	CASSLGGEANVLTF
TRBV11-3	TRBJ2-1	NA	NA	TGTGCCAGCAGCTTATTCGGACTAACCGACAATGAGCAGTTCTTC	CASSLFGLTDNEQFF
TRBV7-8	TRBJ2-7	NA	NA	TGTGCCAGCAGCCCGCTTTTCCCCAGGGACGAGCAGTACTTC	CASSPLFPRDEQYF
TRBV5-1	TRBJ2-7	NA	TRBD1	TGCGCCAGCAGCGAGCACGGACAGGGAATCGGTTACGAGCAGTACTTC	CASSEHGQGIGYEQYF
TRBV15	TRBJ2-1	once	TRBD2	TGTGCCACCAGCAGGACCCTAGCGGGAGTGGGGCAGTTCTTC	CATSRTLAGVGQFF
TRBV15	TRBJ1-1	NA	NA	TGTGCCACCAGCAGGGCGGGGAACACTGAAGCTTTCTTT	CATSRAGNTEAFF
TRBV6-5	TRBJ2-7	NA	NA	TGTGCCAGCAGCCTACTTCTGGGATACGAGCAGTACTTC	CASSLLLGYEQYF
TRBV7-6	TRBJ2-5	few	NA	TGTGCCAGCAGCTTACAGGGGTTGGACCAAGAGACCCAGTACTTC	CASSLQGLDQETQYF
TRBV7-9	TRBJ1-4	many	NA	TGTGCCAGCAGCTTTGGGGGGACTAATGAAAAACTGTTTTTT	CASSFGGTNEKLFF
TRBV6-5	TRBJ2-3	NA	TRBD2	TGTGCCAGCAGTCGCGGGAGTTTCAAAGATACGCAGTATTTT	CASSRGSFKDTQYF
TRBV9	TRBJ2-1	few	NA	TGTGCCAGCAGCATCAACAATGAGCAGTTCTTC	CASSINNEQFF
TRBV4-2	TRBJ2-3	few	NA	TGTGCCAGCAGCCCCCCGGGGGTATCCACAGATACGCAGTATTTT	CASSPPGVSTDTQYF
TRBV15	TRBJ1-3	NA	TRBD1	TGTGCCACCAGCAGAGATCGGTGGGACAGAACAAACACCATATATTTT	CATSRDRWDRTNTIYF
TRBV7-9	TRBJ2-7	NA	NA	TGTGCCAGCAGGGGTCTAAACGAGCAGTACTTC	CASRGLNEQYF
TRBV28	TRBJ2-7	NA	TRBD2	TGTGCCAGCAGTTCCCCTAGAGGGCGGCGGGAGGAGGGCGAGCAGTACTTC	CASSSPRGRREEGEQYF
TRBV6-5	TRBJ1-3	NA	NA	TGTGCCAGCAGTTACCACGGAAGCTCTGGAAACACCATATATTTT	CASSYHGSSGNTIYF
TRBV27	TRBJ2-7	once	NA	TGTGCCAGTCACCCCGGGGGATACAACAACTACGAGCAGTACTTC	CASHPGGYNNYEQYF
TRBV7-6	TRBJ2-7	NA	TRBD1	TGTGCCAGCAGCTTTTACAGGGGAGACGAGCAGTACTTC	CASSFYRGDEQYF
TRBV11-2	TRBJ2-7	NA	TRBD2	TGTGCCAGCAGCTTAAAGGTACTAGCGGGAGAGTACGAGCAGTACTTC	CASSLKVLAGEYEQYF
TRBV11-3	TRBJ2-1	NA	NA	TGTGCCAGCAGCTTAGAACACCCCGACTACAATGAGCAGTTCTTC	CASSLEHPDYNEQFF
TRBV11-2	TRBJ2-2	NA	NA	TGTGCCAGCAGCCTAGGACTTTCCACCGGGGAGCTGTTTTTT	CASSLGLSTGELFF
TRBV7-9	TRBJ1-3	NA	NA	TGTGCCAGCGACTACTCTGGAAACACCATATATTTT	CASDYSGNTIYF
TRBV7-9	TRBJ2-2	few	NA	TGTGCCAGCAGACCCCAGAATTTGAACACCGGGGAGCTGTTTTTT	CASRPQNLNTGELFF
TRBV5-1	TRBJ2-1	NA	NA	TGCGCCAGCAGCCCCGGACATACAGGCAATGAGCAGTTCTTC	CASSPGHTGNEQFF
TRBV5-1	TRBJ2-3	NA	NA	TGCGCCAGCAGCTCCACAGGGAGCACAGATACGCAGTATTTT	CASSSTGSTDTQYF
TRBV19	TRBJ2-6	NA	NA	TGTGCCAGTACCGACGGAAGGAAATCTGGGGCCAACGTCCTGACTTTC	CASTDGRKSGANVLTF
TRBV5-1	TRBJ2-1	once	NA	TGCGCCAGCAGCTACATCGGGGACAATGAGCAGTTCTTC	CASSYIGDNEQFF
TRBV28	TRBJ2-1	NA	NA	TGTGCCAGCAGTTTGCCTCTGGAGGGTGGTTCCTACAATGAGCAGTTCTTC	CASSLPLEGGSYNEQFF
TRBV7-3	TRBJ2-1	NA	NA	TGTGCCAGCAGCTTAGATGGGGCCCCCGAGGGGCAGTTCTTC	CASSLDGAPEGQFF
TRBV5-1	TRBJ1-4	NA	NA	TGCGCCAGCAGTGCCAATGGGGAAAAACTGTTTTTT	CASSANGEKLFF
TRBV5-4	TRBJ2-5	NA	NA	TGTGCCAGCAGCATCTTAGGGGGGTTCAGGATGGAAGAGACCCAGTACTTC	CASSILGGFRMEETQYF
TRBV28	TRBJ2-7	NA	NA	TGTGCCAGCAGCGCCTACAGGGTAGCCTACGAGCAGTACTTC	CASSAYRVAYEQYF
TRBV18	TRBJ1-4	NA	NA	TGTGCCAGCTCACCATCCAGGGACGAAAAACTGTTTTTT	CASSPSRDEKLFF
TRBV19	TRBJ1-5	NA	NA	TGTGCCAGTAGTATAGATGCAGGGCACCATAGCAATCAGCCCCAGCATTTT	CASSIDAGHHSNQPQHF
TRBV10-2	TRBJ2-1	NA	TRBD1	TGCGCCAGCTGGGGGACAGAGCTTGAGCAGTTCTTC	CASWGTELEQFF
TRBV9	TRBJ2-1	NA	NA	TGTGCCAGCAGCGTAGGAAACAGTAACAATGAGCAGTTCTTC	CASSVGNSNNEQFF
TRBV9	TRBJ2-5	few	NA	TGTGCCAGCAGCCGAGGGGAGACCCAGTACTTC	CASSRGETQYF
TRBV4-1	TRBJ2-3	NA	NA	TGCGCCAGCAGCCCTCGACTCGATACGCAGTATTTT	CASSPRLDTQYF
TRBV27	TRBJ2-7	NA	TRBD2	TGTGCCAGCAGGCCGGGGGGTAGTGTCTACGAGCAGTACTTC	CASRPGGSVYEQYF